This entry lists 19 T cell receptor beta chains sequenced from one sample in a study of CD8+ T cells in alopecia areata. RNA, once extracted, was reverse transcribed into cDNA for use as the sequencing template. Generated by immunoSEQ multiplex PCR, the TCRdb table keeps only in-frame clones and is missing some. The repertoire shows more than 90,000 clones, none seen only once; the top ten take around a fifth. The sequencing input was lesional skin. These receptors all stem from a C3H/HeJ mouse with alopecia areata. This mouse strain has H2-k as its MHC haplotype.

A remark on this clone: Germline and genes: mouse. The read halts 4 residues ahead of the CDR3 end, with the missing end drawn from the germline J gene. The chain recombines TRBV1 with TRBJ2-1; D is uncertain. The V and J ends lost 3 bases and 1 base respectively, with 7 bases between them. Germline assignment: CDR1 NSQYPW and CDR2 LRSPGD (reference sequence). This CDR3 spans 14 amino acids. The CDR3 DNA, read in part, is TGCACCTGCAGTGCTAGTCAGAACTATGCT. It specifies CTCSASQNYA. In full, the CDR3 is CTCSASQNYAEQFF.

This clone turned up a few times. Mouse names are used for the genes. The CDR3 is cut off 4 residues early in the read; its end comes from the germline J gene. The genes are TRBV1 and TRBJ2-5; 12 bases align to TRBD2. Germline V gene lookup returns CDR1 NSQYPW and CDR2 LRSPGD (reference sequence). This CDR3 has 16 residues. The CDR3 loop reads CTCSAPGLGGHDTQYF. Partial CDR3 DNA: TGCACCTGCAGTGCCCCGGGACTGGGGGGCCACGAC.

This clone was seen at least ten times. Germline and genes here are mouse. The missing CDR3 end, 4 residues past where the read stops, is filled in from the germline J gene. The V gene is TRBV1, the J gene TRBJ2-3; 11 bases fit TRBD1. V was clipped by 3 bases and J by 1 base; unmatched bases: 0. There are 15 residues in the CDR3. From germline, CDR1 is NSQYPW and CDR2 LRSPGD (reference sequence). CDR3 DNA, as far as it was read: TGCACCTGCAGTGCGGACAGGGGGCGTGCAGAA. The encoded protein is CTCSADRGRAE. The complete CDR3 sequence is CTCSADRGRAETLYF. The variable domain in full, completed from reference TRBV1 and TRBJ2-3, reads VTLLEQNPRWRLVPRGQAVNLRCILKNSQYPWMSWYQQDLQKQLQWLFTLRSPGDKEVKSLPGADYLATRVTDTELRLQVANMSQGRTLYCTCSADRGRAETLYFGSGTRLTVL.

Worth noting for this clone: Genes and germline are mouse. The DNA read from the CDR3 is TGTGCCAGCGGTGATGGGGGACTGGGGGGATCCTAT. Its protein product is CASGDGGLGGSY. The whole CDR3 sequence reads CASGDGGLGGSYEQYF. V usage is TRBV13-2 and J usage is TRBJ2-7; 12 bases are a match to TRBD2. The sequenced fragment ends 4 residues before the CDR3 boundary, so the rest is inferred from the germline J gene. Germline CDR1 reads NNHNN; CDR2 reads SYGAGS (reference sequence). The V segment lost 0 bases and the J segment 1 base; nucleotides outside the gene matches: 2. The length of the CDR3 is 16 residues.

To note about this clone: Genes and germline are mouse. The read falls 4 residues short of the CDR3 end, and the missing part is taken from the germline J gene. V usage is TRBV13-3 and J usage is TRBJ2-3; 9 bases line up with TRBD1. Per germline, CDR1 NNHDY and CDR2 SYVADS. There are 16 residues in the CDR3. Trimming removed 4 bases from V and 3 bases from J; junction bases left unmatched: 9. CDR3: CASSHRGLSGAETLYF. The DNA read from the CDR3 is TGTGCCAGCAGTCACAGGGGGCTGAGCGGGGCAGAA.

In this sample, this clone turned up many times. Gene names are mouse gene names. The sequenced fragment ends 4 residues before the CDR3 boundary, so the rest is inferred from the germline J gene. The rearrangement uses TRBV1 and TRBJ2-4; TRBD1 matches at 8 bases. Germline loops: CDR1 NSQYPW, CDR2 LRSPGD (reference sequence). The ends lost 3 bases at V and 1 base at J; junction bases unmatched: 3. This CDR3 has 15 residues. The CDR3 region is CTCSASDRGQNTLYF. The sequenced part of the CDR3 DNA is TGCACCTGCAGTGCCTCGGACAGGGGTCAAAAC.

This clone was picked up a small number of times. The genes are named according to mouse. The CDR3 end lies 4 residues beyond the end of the read and is filled in from the germline J gene. Other DNA sequences in the sample encode the same CDR3. This chain connects TRBV13-3 to TRBJ2-5, with 13 bases that match TRBD2. The CDR3 covers 16 residues. V lost 5 bases, J lost 3 bases, and 6 bases stayed unmatched. CDR1 and CDR2 from the germline V gene are NNHDY and SYVADS. CDR3 DNA (partial): TGTGCCAGCAGCCGGGACTGGGGGGGAGGACAAGAC. This codes for CASSRDWGGGQD. In full, the CDR3 is CASSRDWGGGQDTQYF. Filled out from reference TRBV13-3 and TRBJ2-5, the complete variable domain reads EAAVTQSPRSKVAVTGGKVTLSCHQTNNHDYMYWYRQDTGHGLRLIHYSYVADSTEKGDIPDGYKASRPSQENFSLILELASLSQTAVYFCASSRDWGGGQDTQYFGPGTRLLVL.

This clone was detected only a few times. The genes and germline here are from mouse. The read stops 4 residues short of the end of the CDR3; the missing end is completed from the germline J gene. This chain uses TRBV13-1 with TRBJ2-7, with 11 bases lining up with TRBD1. Per germline, CDR1 NSHNY and CDR2 SYGAGN. This CDR3 is 12 amino acids long. The DNA read from the CDR3 is TGTGCCACCGGGACAGGGGGGTAT. This translates into CATGTGGY. The entire CDR3 protein is CATGTGGYEQYF.

Comment on this clone: These gene names are mouse names. The read terminates 4 residues ahead of where the CDR3 ends, so the germline J gene completes it. V is TRBV19 and J is TRBJ2-7; possibly TRBD1 for D (6 bases). From germline, CDR1 is FNHDT and CDR2 SITEND (reference sequence). The CDR3 has 12 residues. Partial CDR3 DNA: TGTGCCAGCACGGGGAGGGGGTAT. Translated: CASTGRGY. The whole CDR3 reads CASTGRGYEQYF.

On this clone itself: Mouse germline and gene names are used. The read comes to an end 4 residues before the CDR3 does, leaving the germline J gene to fill in the end. Other DNA sequences in the sample encode the same CDR3. The genes are TRBV1 and TRBJ2-5; 8 bases fit TRBD2. V was pared by 0 bases and J by 2 bases, with 4 bases of the junction left unmatched. The CDR3 is 16 residues long. CDR1 NSQYPW and CDR2 LRSPGD come from the germline V gene (reference sequence). CDR3 sequence reads: CTCSADLGGGQDTQYF. The part of the CDR3 DNA that was read is TGCACCTGCAGTGCAGATTTGGGGGGGGGCCAAGAC.

This clone was seen a few times. Compared with germline, one end of the junction differs, possibly owing to a read error. Genes here carry mouse names. The CDR3 goes on 4 residues after the read ends, and that part is filled in from the germline J gene. The genes are TRBV14 and TRBJ2-3, with D possibly matching TRBD1 (6 bases). CDR1 is SGHDT and CDR2 is FRDEAV in the germline V gene. The CDR3 extends over 15 amino acids. CDR3 loop: CACSPGTNSAETLYF. CDR3 bases read: TGTGCCTGCAGCCCCGGGACAAATAGTGCAGAA. Full variable domain (missing parts from reference TRBV14 and TRBJ2-3): EAGVTQSPRYAVLQEGQAVSFWCDPISGHDTLYWYQQPRDQGPQLLVYFRDEAVIDNSQLPSDRFSAVRPKGTNSTLKIQSAKQGDTATYLCACSPGTNSAETLYFGSGTRLTVL.

There are many counts of this clone. Any gene name here is a mouse gene name. The CDR3 end is not reached by the read, which stops 4 residues before it; the germline J gene fills it in. V gene TRBV13-1 combines with J gene TRBJ1-1, with 7 bases matching TRBD1. The V and J ends lost 5 bases and 3 bases, in that order; junction bases with no gene match: 1. The germline V gene has CDR1 NSHNY and CDR2 SYGAGN. The CDR3 has 12 amino acids. Incomplete CDR3 DNA: TGTGCCAGCAGGCAGGGGGACACA. Protein sequence: CASRQGDT. The whole CDR3 protein reads CASRQGDTEVFF.

Comment on this clone: Germline and genes: mouse. Read sequence stops 4 residues before the CDR3 end, and the germline J gene provides the missing end. The rearrangement uses TRBV3 and TRBJ1-1; 8 nucleotides agree with TRBD1. The CDR3 extends over 16 amino acids. The germline CDR1 and CDR2 sequences are SNHLY and FYNGKV (reference sequence). Germline trimming cut 2 bases from V and 1 base from J; bases unmatched to any gene: 6. The CDR3 bases that were read are TGTGCCAGCAGCTTATCGGACAGGGAGGGAAACACA. Translation gives CASSLSDREGNT. The entire CDR3 reads CASSLSDREGNTEVFF.

Remarks on this clone: The genes are named according to mouse. The sequenced fragment ends 4 residues before the CDR3 boundary, so the rest is inferred from the germline J gene. The chain joins TRBV13-3 to TRBJ1-1; the D is unclear. The germline V gene has CDR1 NNHDY and CDR2 SYVADS. Trimming shortened V by 5 bases and J by 3 bases, and 8 bases separated the two germline ends. The CDR3 is made up of 12 amino acids. The covered CDR3 bases are TGTGCCAGCAGGGTTAGGGACACA. Amino acid sequence: CASRVRDT. The full CDR3 protein reads CASRVRDTEVFF.

A note on this clone: Gene names and germline refer to mouse. The sequence runs out 4 residues before the end of the CDR3; the remainder is reconstructed from the germline J gene. The chain links TRBV29 to TRBJ2-5; D unclear. Between the trimmed V and J ends, which lost 2 bases and 0 bases, there was a span of 3 bases. CDR1 is MSHET, CDR2 SYDVDS, per germline. The CDR3 has 13 residues. The CDR3 is CASSLHNQDTQYF. CDR3 bases read: TGTGCTAGCAGTTTACATAACCAAGAC.

This clone was seen at least ten times. Mouse gene names apply. The CDR3 end lies 4 residues beyond the end of the read and is filled in from the germline J gene. V usage is TRBV13-3 and J usage is TRBJ2-7; 8 bases match TRBD2. This CDR3 is built from 15 residues. Per germline, CDR1 NNHDY and CDR2 SYVADS. V dropped 0 bases and J dropped 1; count of bases not matched to a gene: 3. CDR3 loop: CASSDVGGSSYEQYF. The CDR3 DNA, read in part, is TGTGCCAGCAGTGATGTGGGGGGGAGTTCCTAT.

As for this clone: The gene symbols are mouse symbols. The observed sequence ends 4 residues before the CDR3 terminus, with the missing tail filled in from the germline J gene. The chain uses TRBV13-3 and TRBJ2-1, with D perhaps matching TRBD2 (6 bases). The V gene's germline CDR1 is NNHDY and CDR2 SYVADS. The CDR3 runs to 13 residues. The ends were cut back, 5 bases at V and 3 bases at J, with 9 bases in the middle. The chain's CDR3 is CASSGLSYAEQFF. The sequenced part of the CDR3 DNA is TGTGCCAGCAGCGGACTGTCCTATGCT.

This clone was observed a few times. Any gene name here is a mouse gene name. The read ends 4 residues shy of where the CDR3 ends; the end is completed using the germline J gene. The V gene is TRBV19, the J gene TRBJ2-7; 7 bases are shared with TRBD1. With 0 bases clipped from V and 0 bases from J, the junction kept 3 bases outside the gene matches. This CDR3 is 15 amino acids long. Germline CDR1 and CDR2: FNHDT and SITEND (reference sequence). The CDR3 sequence: CASSIGGTVSYEQYF. The CDR3 DNA, read in part, is TGTGCCAGCAGTATAGGGGGGACAGTCTCCTAT.

This clone was counted many times. Mouse gene names and germline throughout. The missing CDR3 end, 4 residues past where the read stops, is filled in from the germline J gene. The chain uses TRBV13-3 and TRBJ2-3; 12 positions match TRBD2. Per germline, CDR1 NNHDY and CDR2 SYVADS. The CDR3 covers 15 residues. V lost 5 bases and J lost 0; bases outside the gene matches: 1. The part of the CDR3 DNA that was read is TGTGCCAGCAGGACTGGGGGGGCTAGTGCAGAA. This sequence encodes CASRTGGASAE. In full, the CDR3 reads CASRTGGASAETLYF.